The 21 T cell receptor beta chains presented below share a single source sample, sequenced in a study of T cells after posttransplantation cyclophosphamide. The table came from immunoSEQ multiplex PCR; TCRdb's copy has only in-frame clones and leaves some out. The repertoire consists of about 8,000 clones, with roughly 90% occurring once and the leading ten covering approximately 1.3%. Treatment was busulfan-fludarabine conditioning, a marrow graft, and cyclophosphamide on days +3 and +4. The starting material was CD4+ T cells sorted from blood, obtained approximately 1,500 days after allogeneic stem cell transplant with posttransplant cyclophosphamide. Receptor source: a female patient aged 50-59 years who received an allogeneic stem cell transplant from a related donor, was CMV-positive, and had no GVHD. A subset of T cells may come from the graft donor.

This clone was observed once. The V call is TRBV2, the J call TRBJ2-7, with TRBD2 matching 9 bases. Trimming at V came to 7 bases and at J to 2 bases, leaving 9 bases not matched to a gene. CDR1 is SNHLY, CDR2 FYNNEI, per germline. The CDR3 length is 15 residues. CDR3 sequence (DNA): TGTGCCAGCATAGAAGGCGGGAGGGCCCCCTACGAGCAGTACTTC. It encodes CASIEGGRAPYEQYF.

The chain joins TRBV12-5 to TRBJ1-1; D unresolved. V was trimmed by 6 bases and J by 10 bases, leaving 21 bases between them. The CDR3 sequence is 14 residues long. The V gene's germline CDR1 is LGHNT and CDR2 FRNRAP. Written as DNA, the CDR3 is TGTGCTAGTGGATCCGGACCTTTCGGGGTGGTAGCTTTCTTT. This gives the protein CASGSGPFGVVAFF.

The chain has TRBV12-5 and TRBJ2-2; D gene ambiguous. The CDR3 sequence is 13 residues long. Germline CDR1 LGHNT, CDR2 FRNRAP. V was trimmed by 6 bases and J by 2 bases, leaving 7 bases between them. The CDR3 sequence is CASGKHNTGELFF. DNA for the CDR3: TGTGCTAGTGGCAAACACAACACCGGGGAGCTGTTTTTT.

The rearrangement uses TRBV18 and TRBJ2-4, with TRBD1 identical over 7 bases. The J segment lost 6 bases and the V segment lost 2 bases, leaving 7 bases of the junction unmatched. The germline CDR1 and CDR2 sequences are KGHSH and LQKENI. CDR3 length: 15 residues. The DNA of the CDR3 is TGTGCCAGCTCACCAGTGGGGACAGAGGGAAACATTCAGTACTTC. Amino acids: CASSPVGTEGNIQYF.

The chain is built from TRBV11-2 and TRBJ2-1; the D is unclear. V gave up 3 bases and J gave up 3 bases, with 12 bases separating them. The germline CDR1 and CDR2 sequences are SGHAT and FQNNGV. The length of the CDR3 is 15 residues. CDR3 sequence reads: CASSFGSRNYNEQFF. The CDR3 nucleotides are TGTGCCAGCAGCTTTGGCAGCAGGAACTACAATGAGCAGTTCTTC.

The genes are TRBV9 and TRBJ2-2; 14 nucleotides agree with TRBD2. The germline V gene encodes CDR1 SGDLS and CDR2 YYNGEE. The V and J ends lost 0 bases and 7 bases, in that order; junction bases with no gene match: 2. The CDR3 has 16 amino acids. CDR3 region: CASSVGLAGGLGELFF. CDR3 bases: TGTGCCAGCAGCGTAGGACTAGCGGGAGGGCTCGGGGAGCTGTTTTTT.

The chain joins TRBV11-2 to TRBJ1-2; TRBD1 matches 7 bases. The CDR3 loop spans 15 amino acids. V was clipped by 5 bases and J by 0 bases; unmatched bases: 6. The germline CDR1 and CDR2 sequences are SGHAT and FQNNGV. For the CDR3, the DNA is TGTGCCAGCAGCAGAGACAGGGACGCTAACTATGGCTACACCTTC. Protein sequence: CASSRDRDANYGYTF.

This clone occurred a few times. The chain employs TRBV27 and TRBJ1-2, with 8 bases aligning to TRBD1. V shed 3 bases and J 4 bases; nucleotides not matched to a gene: 7. CDR1 is MNHEY and CDR2 is SMNVEV in the germline V gene (reference sequence). The CDR3 spans 15 residues. CDR3 protein: CASSLSQGAGYGYTF. The CDR3 DNA reads TGTGCCAGCAGTTTGAGTCAGGGGGCAGGCTATGGCTACACCTTC.

The rearrangement links TRBV9 to TRBJ2-7; TRBD2 might be the D (6 bases). Looked up from germline, CDR1 is SGDLS and CDR2 is YYNGEE. The CDR3 extends over 15 amino acids. The ends were cut back, 0 bases at V and 2 bases at J, with 12 bases in the middle. In nucleotides, the CDR3 is TGTGCCAGCAGCGTAGACGGCGGGACTCCCTACGAGCAGTACTTC. Its translation is CASSVDGGTPYEQYF.

The genes are TRBV9 and TRBJ1-4; no clear D gene. Germline CDR1 reads SGDLS; CDR2 reads YYNGEE. V shed 5 bases and J shed 8 bases, with 16 bases lying between them. This CDR3 has 14 amino acids. DNA of the CDR3: TGTGCCAGCAGTCTGAACACCAGAGGAGAAAAACTGTTTTTT. Translated: CASSLNTRGEKLFF.

V is TRBV28 and J is TRBJ2-7; 8 nucleotides line up with TRBD2. Germline values: CDR1 MDHEN, CDR2 SYDVKM. CDR3 size: 15 residues. The V segment lost 8 bases and the J segment 3 bases; nucleotides outside the gene matches: 12. CDR3 bases: TGTGCCAGCGTAACGGGGGGGGTGTCTCGCTACGAGCAGTACTTC. Protein: CASVTGGVSRYEQYF.

This clone was observed once. The V gene is TRBV14, the J gene TRBJ2-7; D remains ambiguous. The germline V gene has CDR1 SGHDN and CDR2 FVKESK. The CDR3 covers 11 residues. Trimming stripped 1 base from V and 4 bases from J, with 2 bases between. The CDR3 nucleotides read TGTGCCAGCAGCCAAGCGTACGAGCAGTACTTC. Amino acid sequence: CASSQAYEQYF.

The V call is TRBV7-9, the J call TRBJ2-1, with D perhaps TRBD2 (5 bases). Germline CDR1 and CDR2: SEHNR and FQNEAQ (reference sequence). Trimming removed 6 bases from V and 0 bases from J, with 18 bases in between. This CDR3 is built from 17 residues. The CDR3 nucleotides are TGTGCCAGCAGTCCCTCTCGGGGAGCCGGCTCCTACAATGAGCAGTTCTTC. Its protein is CASSPSRGAGSYNEQFF.

The chain combines TRBV10-3 with TRBJ1-1, with 7 bases identical to TRBD1. CDR1 is ENHRY, CDR2 SYGVKD, per germline. After removal of 6 bases from V and 0 bases from J, the junction contained 13 bases not matched to a gene. This CDR3 is 17 amino acids long. This CDR3 reads CAISDDEGANLNTEAFF. In DNA form, the CDR3 reads TGTGCCATCAGCGACGATGAGGGGGCCAACCTGAACACTGAAGCTTTCTTT.

This chain links TRBV9 with TRBJ1-2, with 10 bases matching TRBD1. The CDR3 sequence is 14 residues long. Germline CDR1 is SGDLS and CDR2 is YYNGEE. With V trimmed by 0 bases and J by 9 bases, 5 bases remained unmatched. The CDR3 is CASSVGWDRGRYTF. CDR3 coding DNA: TGTGCCAGCAGCGTAGGGTGGGACAGGGGCCGCTACACCTTC. The entire variable domain, with the rest obtained from reference TRBV9 and TRBJ1-2, is as follows: DSGVTQTPKHLITATGQRVTLRCSPRSGDLSVYWYQQSLDQGLQFLIQYYNGEERAKGNILERFSAQQFPDLHSELNLSSLELGDSALYFCASSVGWDRGRYTFGSGTRLTVV.

This chain links TRBV4-3 with TRBJ2-3; tentative D call: TRBD1 (5 bases). The ends were cut back, 0 bases at V and 0 bases at J, with 16 bases in the middle. The CDR3 is 18 residues long. CDR1 is LGHNA and CDR2 is YSLEER in the germline V gene. The CDR3 loop is CASSQEPMTATSTDTQYF. In nucleotides, the CDR3 is TGCGCCAGCAGCCAAGAACCCATGACAGCCACTAGCACAGATACGCAGTATTTT.

This sequence joins TRBV7-2 and TRBJ2-7, with 15 bases matching TRBD2. V shed 5 bases and J 11 bases; nucleotides not matched to a gene: 10. Germline CDR1 SGHTA, CDR2 FQGNSA. This CDR3 is built from 15 residues. CDR3 DNA: TGTGCCAGCAGCCTCCTTAGGACTAGCGGGAGGGCGGAGTACTTC. It yields the protein CASSLLRTSGRAEYF.

The chain couples TRBV9 to TRBJ1-2, with 10 bases fitting TRBD1. The CDR3 loop spans 14 amino acids. Trimming took 2 bases from V and 6 from J; bases not matched to a gene: 4. Germline values: CDR1 SGDLS, CDR2 YYNGEE. The CDR3 coding sequence is TGTGCCAGCAGCGTCTCGGGACAGGGGCATGGCTACACCTTC. This codes for CASSVSGQGHGYTF.

This chain connects TRBV28 to TRBJ2-6, with D uncertain. Germline V lookup: CDR1 MDHEN, CDR2 SYDVKM. The V end was cut by 3 bases, the J end by 3 bases, with 3 bases between. The CDR3 runs to 13 residues. This CDR3 is CASSFHGANVLTF. The CDR3 bases are TGTGCCAGCAGTTTTCATGGGGCCAACGTCCTGACTTTC. The full variable domain, rest sourced from reference TRBV28 and TRBJ2-6, is DVKVTQSSRYLVKRTGEKVFLECVQDMDHENMFWYRQDPGLGLRLIYFSYDVKMKEKGDIPEGYSVSREKKERFSLILESASTNQTSMYLCASSFHGANVLTFGAGSRLTVL.

This clone was recorded only once. This chain links TRBV7-3 with TRBJ2-7; 8 bases agree with TRBD2. The CDR3 is 15 amino acids. The V gene end was trimmed by 5 bases and the J gene end by 2 bases; junction bases not matched to a gene: 8. Germline V gene lookup returns CDR1 SGHTA and CDR2 FQGTGA. CDR3 protein: CASSPRAGATYEQYF. CDR3 DNA: TGTGCCAGCAGCCCTCGAGCGGGAGCTACCTACGAGCAGTACTTC.

The gene calls are TRBV19 and TRBJ2-3; 7 nucleotides line up with TRBD2. Germline V CDR1 and CDR2: LNHDA, SQIVND (reference sequence). Trimming took 6 bases from V and 2 from J; bases not matched to a gene: 11. CDR3 length: 16 amino acids. CDR3 in DNA: TGTGCCAGTAGCCTGGGCGCTAGCGGACACACAGATACGCAGTATTTT. Protein sequence: CASSLGASGHTDTQYF. Complete variable domain (other parts from reference TRBV19 and TRBJ2-3): DGGITQSPKYLFRKEGQNVTLSCEQNLNHDAMYWYRQDPGQGLRLIYYSQIVNDFQKGDIAEGYSVSREKKESFPLTVTSAQKNPTAFYLCASSLGASGHTDTQYFGPGTRLTVL.